This T cell receptor beta chain derives from a study of blood T cell repertoires in COVID-19 (dated by TCRdb to 2018 to 2021). About the full investigation: The collaborator samples originated in the United States, Italy and Spain and spanned the acute and convalescent phases of COVID-19. The material from the prospective study consisted of cDNA or gDNA derived from T cells, B-cell-depleted T cells, or PBMCs. Subjects who had been exposed to COVID-19, were actively infected with it, or had recovered from it provided the deeply sampled blood TCRbeta repertoires that made up the dataset. The repertoires were released in a freely available public database intended as a resource for research on the immune response to SARS-CoV-2. Samples were obtained from the ongoing ImmuneRACE study (first 160 participants) and from 1,200 or so subjects provided by 6 global collaborators. A de-identified subject ID, COVID-19 status, age in years and sex were almost always included in the sample metadata. Where available, HLA class I and class II types were taken from metadata supplied by the sample provider and were not determined by assay-based typing.

As for this clone: Its cognate antigen has yet to be identified. Qualities for individual bases were not recorded, and no much larger clone is one base off.

Deletion took 0 bases off V and 7 bases off J, with a span of 21 bases between the germline ends. In the germline V gene, CDR1 corresponds to ENHRY and CDR2 to SYGVKD. Including the terminal cysteine and phenylalanine, the CDR3 comprises 17 residues. The only DNA kept is the CDR3, 51 bases in frame from the first base. What the research found in general, with its limitations: The amount of clinical and demographic metadata varied by source and participant and was provided uncurated.

Samples from volunteer blood donors who had recovered from COVID-19 were contributed by a second Seattle source. Each collaborating institution followed its own protocols to collect whole blood in K2EDTA tubes. Collaborator samples were shipped for TCRbeta analysis as frozen whole blood, isolated PBMCs, or DNA extracted from either sample type. TCRbeta CDR3 regions were amplified from genomic DNA by means of the immunoSEQ Assay, a bias-controlled multiplex PCR. The study's processing was this. The number of nucleated cells in each sample was estimated from the amplification of reference gene primers within the assay. To quantify the absolute abundance of each unique TCRbeta CDR3 rearrangement, sequence reads were collapsed and filtered. For each sample, productive Simpson clonality was calculated by taking the square root of Simpson's diversity index across productive rearrangements. TCRdb obtained this table from immuneACCESS and retained in-frame rearrangements with V and J assigned. These tables miss some clones; where compared with another copy, unresolved V genes account for less than half of the shortfall, and the remainder is unexplained. The V and J calls and clone size come from that table; D and trimming were worked out from the DNA. The table for this sample lists over 120,000 clones; around 87% of them were counted only once. Together, the top ten hold roughly 37% of the sample.

The receptor's source is a man between 50 and 59 years old who had recovered from COVID-19. The sequence joins TRBV10-3 to TRBJ1-2, with no D gene named confidently. Sequenced: peripheral blood. In nucleotides, the sequence is TGTGCCATCAGTGAGTCCCCCTCGGGAGGGATAGTAGGTGGCTACACCTTC. Its amino acids are CAISESPSGGIVGGYTF.